The source of this TCR beta chain is a study of OX40 agonist ivuxolimab in advanced cancers. Trimming cost V 5 bases and J 3 bases; bases outside gene matches: 5. Germline values: CDR1 SGHDN, CDR2 FVKESK. This CDR3 is built from 15 residues. The protocol was immunoSEQ multiplex PCR, while the TCRdb copy is restricted to in-frame clones and leaves out a portion. The data show approximately 52,000 clones, around 83% seen once. This clone turned up a few times. The sequence was obtained from an adult with an advanced solid tumor such as melanoma, head and neck, liver or kidney cancer. The gene calls are TRBV14 and TRBJ2-2; 8 nucleotides agree with TRBD1. Specimen: CD4+ or CD8+ T cells sorted from blood, collected in a trial of the OX40 agonist ivuxolimab. CDR3 loop: CASSSGTGHTGELFF. DNA for the CDR3: TGTGCCAGCAGCTCCGGGACAGGACACACCGGGGAGCTGTTTTTT.